Below, 15 T cell receptor beta chains from the same sample are listed, as sequenced in a study of blood T cell repertoires in COVID-19. Sequenced by immunoSEQ multiplex PCR; TCRdb stores in-frame clones only, minus some. The sample lists roughly 59,000 clones; approximately 79% were seen once. Material for sequencing was peripheral blood. The receptors stem from a human donor in a cohort sampled during active COVID-19.

This clone was seen more than once but under ten times. The chain joins TRBV7-9 to TRBJ2-1, with TRBD2 identical over 10 bases. This CDR3 spans 15 amino acids. Germline lookup yields CDR1 SEHNR and CDR2 FQNEAQ (reference sequence). The ends lost 5 bases at V and 8 bases at J; junction bases unmatched: 9. The CDR3 region is CASSLRASGSHEQFF. DNA of the CDR3: TGTGCCAGCAGCCTCCGGGCTAGCGGGAGCCATGAGCAGTTCTTC.

This rearrangement joins TRBV11-2 to TRBJ1-1; D is undetermined. Germline values: CDR1 SGHAT, CDR2 FQNNGV. The CDR3 has 14 residues. The ends were cut back, 1 base at V and 1 base at J, with 7 bases in the middle. Here the CDR3 DNA reads TGTGCCAGCAGCTTAGTCTCCGGGAACACTGAAGCTTTCTTT. Protein: CASSLVSGNTEAFF.

The chain joins TRBV5-1 to TRBJ1-2; no definite D call. Germline values: CDR1 SGHRS, CDR2 YFSETQ. The V and J ends lost 2 bases and 1 base respectively, with 6 bases between them. The CDR3 runs to 13 residues. This CDR3 reads CASSFQVNYGYTF. In nucleotides, the CDR3 is TGCGCCAGCAGCTTCCAGGTTAACTATGGCTACACCTTC.

The chain uses TRBV28 and TRBJ2-1, with 9 nucleotides matching TRBD1. V gave up 5 bases and J gave up 2 bases; unmatched junction bases: 7. Germline lookup yields CDR1 MDHEN and CDR2 SYDVKM. There are 16 residues in the CDR3. The CDR3: CASSSNRDRAYNEQFF. CDR3 DNA: TGTGCCAGCAGTAGTAACCGGGACAGGGCCTACAATGAGCAGTTCTTC.

This clone was counted between two and nine times. V is TRBV7-2 and J is TRBJ2-3; the D gene is possibly TRBD2 (5 bases). V was shortened by 5 bases and J by 4 bases, with 13 bases between the two germline ends. The CDR3 runs 14 residues. Germline V CDR1 and CDR2: SGHTA, FQGNSA. CDR3 sequence reads: CASSPPRESDTQYF. The CDR3 DNA reads as TGTGCCAGCAGCCCACCCCGGGAATCAGATACGCAGTATTTT.

This chain links TRBV6-4 with TRBJ2-3; 10 bases map to TRBD2. There are 15 residues in the CDR3. Per the germline V gene, CDR1 is MRHNA and CDR2 is SNTAGT. With 0 bases clipped from V and 4 bases from J, the junction kept 1 base outside the gene matches. The CDR3 sequence: CASSDSAGGPDTQYF. CDR3 coding DNA: TGTGCCAGCAGTGACTCAGCGGGAGGGCCAGATACGCAGTATTTT.

The chain combines TRBV7-2 with TRBJ2-7; the match to TRBD2 covers 15 bases. Per the germline V gene, CDR1 is SGHTA and CDR2 is FQGNSA. With V trimmed by 5 bases and J by 7 bases, 15 bases remained unmatched. This CDR3 is built from 18 residues. The CDR3 nucleotides are TGTGCCAGCAGCAAGCAGCGCGGACTAGCGGGAGGGCCGGGGGAGCAGTACTTC. Translating it yields CASSKQRGLAGGPGEQYF.

This chain links TRBV13 with TRBJ2-5, with D possibly TRBD2 on 6 matching bases. The CDR3 consists of 15 residues. CDR1 PRHDT and CDR2 FYEKMQ come from the germline V gene (reference sequence). V was trimmed by 4 bases and J by 2 bases, leaving 14 bases between them. The CDR3 DNA is TGTGCCAGCAGCTGGGCGGGACGGAGGCAAGAGACCCAGTACTTC. Translating gives CASSWAGRRQETQYF.

The V call is TRBV24-1, the J call TRBJ2-5, with a tentative D call TRBD2 (6 bases). Per the germline V gene, CDR1 is KGHDR and CDR2 is SFDVKD. This CDR3 has 14 amino acids. V was shortened by 7 bases and J by 3 bases, with 14 bases between the two germline ends. The CDR3 here is CATRGGPGEETQYF. The CDR3 bases are TGTGCCACCAGGGGGGGACCCGGCGAAGAGACCCAGTACTTC.

The chain couples TRBV6-5 to TRBJ1-5, with 10 bases aligning to TRBD1. The junction had 3 bases not matched to a gene; V was cut back by 6 bases and J by 4 bases. Germline V gene lookup returns CDR1 MNHEY and CDR2 SVGAGI. The CDR3 is 14 residues long. CDR3 protein: CASRGTGANQPQHF. DNA of the CDR3: TGTGCCAGCAGAGGGACAGGGGCTAATCAGCCCCAGCATTTT.

The rearrangement joins TRBV5-4 to TRBJ1-1; maybe TRBD1 (5 bases). V lost 4 bases, J lost 3 bases, and 10 bases lay in between. The CDR3 extends over 13 amino acids. The germline V gene encodes CDR1 SGHNT and CDR2 YYREEE (reference sequence). This chain's CDR3 is CASSVDTYTEAFF. CDR3 in DNA: TGTGCCAGCAGCGTGGACACATACACTGAAGCTTTCTTT. Drawing the rest from reference TRBV5-4 and TRBJ1-1, the complete variable domain is ETGVTQSPTHLIKTRGQQVTLRCSSQSGHNTVSWYQQALGQGPQFIFQYYREEENGRGNFPPRFSGLQFPNYSSELNVNALELDDSALYLCASSVDTYTEAFFGQGTRLTVV.

This rearrangement joins TRBV6-1 to TRBJ1-2; D call uncertain. Germline values: CDR1 MNHNS, CDR2 SASEGT. Deletions cut 1 base from V and 0 bases from J, with 9 bases between. The CDR3 has 15 amino acids. The CDR3 bases are TGTGCCAGCAGTGAAGAGCGGTGGACTAACTATGGCTACACCTTC. This sequence encodes CASSEERWTNYGYTF.

The J gene is TRBJ1-2, the V gene TRBV28; 7 positions match TRBD1. The V and J ends lost 5 bases and 1 base, in that order; junction bases with no gene match: 4. The CDR3 covers 14 residues. Looked up from germline, CDR1 is MDHEN and CDR2 is SYDVKM. CDR3 amino acids: CASSRQGLNYGYTF. The DNA for the CDR3 is TGTGCCAGCAGTCGACAGGGTCTTAACTATGGCTACACCTTC.

The chain combines TRBV11-1 with TRBJ2-5, with D perhaps matching TRBD1 (5 bases). CDR1 is SGHAT and CDR2 is FQDESV in the germline V gene (reference sequence). CDR3 size: 15 residues. V was clipped by 5 bases and J by 5 bases, with 18 bases between them. In DNA form, the CDR3 reads TGTGCCAGCAGCCCTGCCCGACAGAGGACGGAGACCCAGTACTTC. This codes for CASSPARQRTETQYF.

The chain links TRBV28 to TRBJ1-4; TRBD1 might be the D (5 bases). The V and J ends lost 5 bases and 7 bases respectively, with 14 bases between them. There are 14 residues in the CDR3. The germline gives CDR1 MDHEN, CDR2 SYDVKM. The CDR3 nucleotides are TGTGCCAGCAGTGGGACTCCCCTGGTTGAAAAACTGTTTTTT. Translation: CASSGTPLVEKLFF.